The 21 T cell receptor beta chains reported below all come from one sample, sequenced in a study of T cell repertoires in cytomegalovirus infection. TCRdb reprocessed the reads via MiXCR and lists one record per CDR3 protein. The sample comprises hundreds of thousands of distinct CDR3 sequences, about 40% of which are singletons, and around 2.8% rests with the top ten. Sequenced input: PBMCs. These receptors all come from a human donor in good health (CMV status not recorded). Some clones in this sample may be carry-over from other donors' samples.

The rearrangement uses TRBV11-2 and TRBJ2-1; 7 nucleotides agree with TRBD2. The J segment lost 4 bases and the V segment lost 3 bases, leaving 6 bases of the junction unmatched. This CDR3 has 15 residues. The V gene's germline CDR1 is SGHAT and CDR2 FQNNGV. The DNA of the CDR3 is TGTGCCAGCAGCTTGGGGGGGGGGAAATACAATGAGCAGTTCTTC. This encodes CASSLGGGKYNEQFF.

This clonotype was observed many times. The V call is TRBV6-1, the J call TRBJ1-1, with 8 bases fitting TRBD1. Germline V gene sequence: CDR1 MNHNS, CDR2 SASEGT. V lost 6 bases and J lost 7; bases outside the gene matches: 7. This CDR3 region has 13 residues. CDR3: CASSDRDRSEAFF. In DNA, the CDR3 is TGTGCCAGCAGCGATAGGGACAGGAGTGAAGCTTTCTTT.

This clonotype was seen a few times. J is TRBJ2-1 and V is TRBV19, with a tentative D call TRBD2 (5 bases). Germline assignment: CDR1 LNHDA and CDR2 SQIVND (reference sequence). CDR3 length: 14 residues. Trimming left V 3 bases short and J 6 bases short, with 12 bases between. The CDR3 DNA reads TGTGCCAGTAGTATCCGGACGGAGGTCAATGAGCAGTTCTTC. Translation gives CASSIRTEVNEQFF. The full variable domain, completed using reference TRBV19 and TRBJ2-1, is DGGITQSPKYLFRKEGQNVTLSCEQNLNHDAMYWYRQDPGQGLRLIYYSQIVNDFQKGDIAEGYSVSREKKESFPLTVTSAQKNPTAFYLCASSIRTEVNEQFFGPGTRLTVL.

This chain links TRBV12-3 or TRBV12-4 with TRBJ2-6, with unresolved D. Trimming took 7 bases from V and 0 from J, leaving 7 bases between them. CDR3 length: 14 amino acids. The CDR3 here is CASKAYSGANVLTF. Here the CDR3 DNA reads TGTGCCAGCAAGGCCTACTCTGGGGCCAACGTCCTGACTTTC.

In this sample, this clonotype turned up a few times. The chain links TRBV28 to TRBJ2-7; no definite D call. The CDR3 is made up of 11 amino acids. Germline V gene sequence: CDR1 MDHEN, CDR2 SYDVKM. Trimming pared 4 bases from V and 11 bases from J, leaving 12 bases between. CDR3 nucleotide sequence: TGTGCCAGCAGTTCCGACGAGGATGAGTACTTC. Its translation is CASSSDEDEYF.

V and J are TRBV12-3 or TRBV12-4 and TRBJ2-1, with 8 nucleotides matching TRBD2. This CDR3 is built from 16 residues. With V trimmed by 8 bases and J by 3 bases, 12 bases remained unmatched. The CDR3 DNA reads TGTGCCAGCGCCTCCCCAGGGCGGGAGGACTACAATGAGCAGTTCTTC. Amino acid sequence: CASASPGREDYNEQFF.

This chain joins TRBV28 and TRBJ2-1; maybe TRBD2 (5 bases). Germline CDR1 and CDR2: MDHEN and SYDVKM. V was pared by 6 bases and J by 0 bases, with 15 bases between. This CDR3 has 16 amino acids. In DNA, the CDR3 is TGTGCCAGCAGGCCCCCCCAGCGGAGCTCCTACAATGAGCAGTTCTTC. This translates into CASRPPQRSSYNEQFF. The whole variable domain, filled in from reference TRBV28 and TRBJ2-1, reads DVKVTQSSRYLVKRTGEKVFLECVQDMDHENMFWYRQDPGLGLRLIYFSYDVKMKEKGDIPEGYSVSREKKERFSLILESASTNQTSMYLCASRPPQRSSYNEQFFGPGTRLTVL.

V gene TRBV7-2 combines with J gene TRBJ2-7, with D possibly being TRBD1 or TRBD2 (5 bases each). This CDR3 has 15 amino acids. With 5 bases removed from V and 1 base from J, the gap between germline ends came to 15 bases. Per germline, CDR1 SGHTA and CDR2 FQGNSA. Here the CDR3 reads CASSGGPPKSYEQYF. Here the CDR3 DNA reads TGTGCCAGCAGCGGGGGACCCCCTAAGTCCTACGAGCAGTACTTC. The variable domain in full, with the rest retrieved from reference TRBV7-2 and TRBJ2-7, is GAGVSQSPSNKVTEKGKDVELRCDPISGHTALYWYRQSLGQGLEFLIYFQGNSAPDKSGLPSDRFSAERTGGSVSTLTIQRTQQEDSAVYLCASSGGPPKSYEQYFGPGTRLTVT.

This clonotype was counted only a few times. This sequence joins TRBV6-4 and TRBJ1-5; possibly TRBD1 for D (5 bases). Trimming pared 3 bases from V and 3 bases from J, leaving 6 bases between. The CDR3 has 13 amino acids. Per the germline V gene, CDR1 is MRHNA and CDR2 is SNTAGT. The CDR3 protein is CASSEGDNQPQHF. DNA for the CDR3: TGTGCCAGCAGTGAAGGGGACAATCAGCCCCAGCATTTT.

Note on this clonotype: One end of the junction varies from germline; a read error may be responsible. V and J are TRBV7-2 and TRBJ1-1; 7 nucleotides align to TRBD1. The CDR3 covers 15 residues. Germline-derived CDR1 and CDR2 are SGHTA and FQGNSA. The CDR3 sequence is CVSSLVTGLNTEAFF. Here the CDR3 DNA reads TGTGTCAGCAGCTTAGTGACAGGGTTGAACACTGAAGCTTTCTTT.

The J gene is TRBJ2-7, the V gene TRBV20-1, with D perhaps TRBD2 (5 bases). V was clipped by 2 bases and J by 3 bases, with 14 bases between them. This CDR3 spans 14 amino acids. Germline CDR1 reads DFQATT; CDR2 reads SNEGSKA (reference sequence). CDR3 loop: CSARPGDYVYEQYF. CDR3 coding DNA: TGCAGTGCTAGACCGGGCGACTACGTCTACGAGCAGTACTTC.

The table lists this clonotype with a few counts. This chain uses TRBV14 with TRBJ1-2; D remains unclear. Germline V gene sequence: CDR1 SGHDN, CDR2 FVKESK. The ends were cut back, 6 bases at V and 3 bases at J, with 11 bases in the middle. This CDR3 spans 13 amino acids. The DNA of the CDR3 is TGTGCCAGCAGTCTCGAGCCTTACTATGGCTACACCTTC. Translated: CASSLEPYYGYTF.

This clonotype was observed a few times. J is TRBJ1-1 and V is TRBV12-3 or TRBV12-4; D may be TRBD1 (5 bases). Between the trimmed V and J ends, which lost 6 bases and 10 bases, there was a span of 21 bases. This CDR3 has 14 amino acids. In nucleotides, the CDR3 is TGTGCCAGCAGACCAGACGGGACGGGTACGAGAGCTTTCTTT. Amino acid sequence: CASRPDGTGTRAFF.

Comments on this clonotype: Sequence at one end of the junction differs from germline and may be a read error. This chain connects TRBV19 to TRBJ1-2; 8 positions agree with TRBD1. From germline, CDR1 is LNHDA and CDR2 SQIVND (reference sequence). The CDR3 consists of 16 residues. CDR3 in amino acids: CASTSTRTGLTYVYTF. CDR3 in DNA: TGTGCCAGTACCTCGACCAGGACAGGGTTGACCTATGTCTACACCTTC. Combining the CDR3 with reference TRBV19 and TRBJ1-2 gives the whole variable domain DGGITQSPKYLFRKEGQNVTLSCEQNLNHDAMYWYRQDPGQGLRLIYYSQIVNDFQKGDIAEGYSVSREKKESFPLTVTSAQKNPTAFYLCASTSTRTGLTYVYTFGSGTRLTVV.

In this sample, this clonotype turned up many times. V gene TRBV7-2 combines with J gene TRBJ2-4; TRBD1 matches at 8 bases. This CDR3 is built from 18 residues. With V trimmed by 1 base and J by 0 bases, 8 bases remained unmatched. Per germline, CDR1 SGHTA and CDR2 FQGNSA. The CDR3 nucleotides read TGTGCCAGCAGCTTAGACCCAGGGGGCTCTATAGCCAAAAACATTCAGTACTTC. Protein sequence: CASSLDPGGSIAKNIQYF. Looking up the rest from reference TRBV7-2 and TRBJ2-4 gives the full variable domain: GAGVSQSPSNKVTEKGKDVELRCDPISGHTALYWYRQSLGQGLEFLIYFQGNSAPDKSGLPSDRFSAERTGGSVSTLTIQRTQQEDSAVYLCASSLDPGGSIAKNIQYFGAGTRLSVL.

This clonotype was observed at least ten times. V gene TRBV12-3 or TRBV12-4 combines with J gene TRBJ2-7; 10 bases map to TRBD2. V was pared by 6 bases and J by 0 bases, with 2 bases of the junction left unmatched. The CDR3 loop spans 14 amino acids. The CDR3, as DNA: TGTGCCAGCAGCGGACTAGCGGCCTCCTACGAGCAGTACTTC. Translation gives CASSGLAASYEQYF.

The gene calls are TRBV2 and TRBJ2-7, with 11 bases that match TRBD2. CDR3 length: 15 amino acids. V was pared by 7 bases and J by 1 base, with 6 bases of the junction left unmatched. Germline assignment: CDR1 SNHLY and CDR2 FYNNEI. CDR3 in amino acids: CASTLLAGVSYEQYF. The CDR3 DNA follows: TGTGCCAGCACACTACTAGCGGGGGTATCCTACGAGCAGTACTTC.

This clonotype was picked up a small number of times. V and J are TRBV11-2 and TRBJ2-5, with D possibly TRBD1 on 6 matching bases. The V end was cut by 5 bases, the J end by 5 bases, with 24 bases between. This CDR3 contains 17 residues. Germline values: CDR1 SGHAT, CDR2 FQNNGV. The CDR3 DNA reads as TGTGCCAGCAGCGAAATACCCGCATACAGGGATACGGAGACCCAGTACTTC. Amino acid sequence: CASSEIPAYRDTETQYF.

This sequence joins TRBV6-5 and TRBJ2-7, with TRBD1 matching over 7 bases. J lost 3 bases, V lost 0 bases, and 2 bases had no gene match. The CDR3 runs to 14 residues. The germline V gene encodes CDR1 MNHEY and CDR2 SVGAGI. CDR3 DNA: TGTGCCAGCAGTTACTCGGGACAGCTCTACGAGCAGTACTTC. Translated: CASSYSGQLYEQYF.

Concerning this clonotype: An end of the junction does not agree with germline; a read error may underlie this. This chain joins TRBV6-8 and TRBJ2-7; D is possibly TRBD1 (6 bases). Germline V gene lookup returns CDR1 MNHGY and CDR2 SAAAGT. The CDR3 contains 14 residues. Here the CDR3 DNA reads TGTGCCAGCAGTTACTCGTACAGGGAGTACGAGCTGTACTTC. Protein product: CASSYSYREYELYF.

The chain joins TRBV28 to TRBJ1-4, with TRBD1 identical over 8 bases. Germline CDR1 reads MDHEN; CDR2 reads SYDVKM. The V and J ends lost 8 bases and 6 bases, in that order; junction bases with no gene match: 8. The CDR3 sequence is 14 residues long. CDR3 in amino acids: CASCKGGQDEKLFF. The CDR3 DNA follows: TGTGCCAGCTGTAAGGGGGGACAGGATGAAAAACTGTTTTTT.